This TCR beta chain was captured in a study of beta chain features in type 1 diabetes. Study outcomes and limitations: Possibly, sequencing cDNA over-represented cells that had high TCR expression levels. Researchers could not determine here whether HLA type influences TCRB rearrangement. A moderate, significant TCRB CDR3 shortening appeared in type 1 diabetes across four CD4+ subsets.

What was sequenced were expressed TCRB transcripts, since all of the isolated RNA had been reverse transcribed. Naive, central memory and regulatory T cell samples produced a mean of approximately 3.6 million reads. Method: immunoSEQ multiplex PCR; TCRdb's copy keeps in-frame clones and lacks some. The table lists about 260,000 clones, over 20% of them singletons. Germline CDR1 is SGHTA and CDR2 is FQGNSA. The ends lost 1 base at V and 0 bases at J; junction bases unmatched: 2. This CDR3 is 18 amino acids long. Details on this clone: Its antigen is as yet unknown. This same CDR3 is encoded by further DNA sequences in the sample.

This chain joins TRBV7-2 and TRBJ2-1, with 14 bases that match TRBD2. The sample consisted of naive CD4+ T cells from blood. This clonotype was obtained from a woman aged 40 to 50 with type 1 diabetes. This CDR3 reads CASSLGLAGGSSYNEQFF. As DNA, the CDR3 is TGTGCCAGCAGCTTAGGACTAGCGGGAGGGAGCTCCTACAATGAGCAGTTCTTC.